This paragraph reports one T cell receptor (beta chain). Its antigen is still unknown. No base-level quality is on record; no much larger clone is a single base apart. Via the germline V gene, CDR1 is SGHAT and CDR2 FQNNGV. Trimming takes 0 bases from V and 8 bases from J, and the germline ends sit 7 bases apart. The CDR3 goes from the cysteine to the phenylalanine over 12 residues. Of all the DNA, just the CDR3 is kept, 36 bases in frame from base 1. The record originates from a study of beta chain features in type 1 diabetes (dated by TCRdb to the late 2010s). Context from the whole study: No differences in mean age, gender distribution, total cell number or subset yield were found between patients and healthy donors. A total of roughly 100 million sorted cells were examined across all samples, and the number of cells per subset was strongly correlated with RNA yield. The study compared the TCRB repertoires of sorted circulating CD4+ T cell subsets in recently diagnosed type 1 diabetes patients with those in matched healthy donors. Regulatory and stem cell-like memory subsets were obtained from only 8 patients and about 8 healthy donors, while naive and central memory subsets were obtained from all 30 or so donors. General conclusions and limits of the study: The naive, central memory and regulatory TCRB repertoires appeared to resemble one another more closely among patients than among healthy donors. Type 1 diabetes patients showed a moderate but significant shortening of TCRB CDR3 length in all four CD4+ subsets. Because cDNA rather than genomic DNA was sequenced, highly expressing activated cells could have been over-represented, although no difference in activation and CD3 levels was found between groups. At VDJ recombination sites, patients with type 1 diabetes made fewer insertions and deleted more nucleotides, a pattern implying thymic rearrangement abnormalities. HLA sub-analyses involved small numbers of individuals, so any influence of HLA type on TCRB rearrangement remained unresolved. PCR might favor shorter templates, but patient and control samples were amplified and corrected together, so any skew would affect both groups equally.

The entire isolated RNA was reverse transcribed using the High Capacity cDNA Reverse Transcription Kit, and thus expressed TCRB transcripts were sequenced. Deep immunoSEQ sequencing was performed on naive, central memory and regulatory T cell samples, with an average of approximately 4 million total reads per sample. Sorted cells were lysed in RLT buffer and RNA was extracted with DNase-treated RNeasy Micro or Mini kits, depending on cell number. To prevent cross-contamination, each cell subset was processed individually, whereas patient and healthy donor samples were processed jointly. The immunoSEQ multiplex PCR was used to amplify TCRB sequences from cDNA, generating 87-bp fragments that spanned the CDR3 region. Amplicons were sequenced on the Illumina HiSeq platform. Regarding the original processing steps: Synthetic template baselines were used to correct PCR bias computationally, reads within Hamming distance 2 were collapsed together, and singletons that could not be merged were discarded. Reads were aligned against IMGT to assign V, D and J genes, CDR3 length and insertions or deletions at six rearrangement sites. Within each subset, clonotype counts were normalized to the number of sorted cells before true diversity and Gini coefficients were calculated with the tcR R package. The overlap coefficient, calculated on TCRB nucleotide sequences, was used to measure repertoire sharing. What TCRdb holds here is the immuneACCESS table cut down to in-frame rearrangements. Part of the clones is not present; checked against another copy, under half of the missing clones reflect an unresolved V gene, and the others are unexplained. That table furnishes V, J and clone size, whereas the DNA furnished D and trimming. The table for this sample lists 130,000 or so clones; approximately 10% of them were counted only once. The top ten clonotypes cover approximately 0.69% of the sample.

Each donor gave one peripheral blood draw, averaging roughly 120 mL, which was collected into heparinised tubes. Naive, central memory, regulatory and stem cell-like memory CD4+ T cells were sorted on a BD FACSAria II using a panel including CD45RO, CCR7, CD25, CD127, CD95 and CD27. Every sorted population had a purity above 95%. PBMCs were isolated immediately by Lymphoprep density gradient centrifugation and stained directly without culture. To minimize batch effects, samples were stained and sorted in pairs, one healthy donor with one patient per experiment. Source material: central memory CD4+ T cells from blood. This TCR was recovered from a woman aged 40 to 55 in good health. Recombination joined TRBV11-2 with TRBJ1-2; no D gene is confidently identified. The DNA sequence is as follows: TGTGCCAGCAGCTTAGATCGGGTCGGCTACACCTTC. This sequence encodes CASSLDRVGYTF.